Reported below is one T cell receptor (beta chain). These data belong to a study of OX40 agonist ivuxolimab in advanced cancers. Assay used: immunoSEQ multiplex PCR; TCRdb lists only in-frame clones, some missing. The profile shows approximately 28,000 clones, more than 70% of them singletons. The V gene end was trimmed by 4 bases and the J gene end by 4 bases; junction bases not matched to a gene: 4. The CDR3 has 16 residues. Looked up from germline, CDR1 is KGHSH and CDR2 is LQKENI. The chain joins TRBV18 to TRBJ2-1; TRBD2 agrees at 13 bases. Specimen: CD4+ or CD8+ T cells sorted from blood, collected in a trial of the OX40 agonist ivuxolimab. The source is an adult with an advanced solid tumor such as melanoma, head and neck, liver or kidney cancer. CDR3 amino acids: CASSHPGLAGYNEQFF. In DNA form, the CDR3 reads TGTGCCAGCTCACATCCGGGACTAGCGGGATACAATGAGCAGTTCTTC.